What follows describes a single T cell receptor beta chain. The target antigen is unknown. This specimen belongs to a study of cytomegalovirus exposure and HLA in healthy donors. Study details: An early data release held about 85 million unique TCRs from HLA-typed donors. Study conclusions and caveats: Investigators reported 164 TCR beta chains as tied to cytomegalovirus. Most TCR sequences showed up rarely, but some public TCRs showed up in many donors.

The PCR made use of 60 Vbeta and 13 Jbeta primers. Authors' methods: The count from a later analysis was tens of millions of unique TCR beta chains, around 10 million of them shared. TCRdb's table, derived via immunoSEQ multiplex PCR, lists solely in-frame clones and lacks some. That table furnishes V, J and clone size, whereas the DNA furnished D and trimming. Of under 200,000 clones listed, about 73% were seen once; the top ten hold under 4%. V was cut by 2 bases and J by 0 bases, with 9 bases left in between. This CDR3 is built from 16 residues. Germline V gene sequence: CDR1 SGHTS, CDR2 YDEGEE. The chain uses TRBV5-8 and TRBJ2-6; D possibly corresponds to TRBD1 (5 bases). Sequencing was done on a sample of PBMCs. The source of this sequence is a woman aged 40-49 years in good health and CMV-seronegative. The CDR3 region has the DNA TGTGCCAGCAGCTTCGCAGGGATCTCTGGGGCCAACGTCCTGACTTTC. It is translated as CASSFAGISGANVLTF.